This is a list of T cell receptor beta chains from one sample in a study of blood T cell repertoires in COVID-19. Generated by immunoSEQ multiplex PCR, the TCRdb table keeps only in-frame clones and is missing some. The table lists a few hundred thousand clones, around 91% of them singletons. What was sequenced was peripheral blood. These receptors originate from a woman in her sixties or seventies with COVID-19, enrolled during active disease. Both conserved end residues are part of each CDR3. Each record gives: V gene, D gene, J gene, clone size, CDR3 protein, CDR3 DNA. D genes are given only for firm matches. Size values are once, few and many counts, or a class for expanded clones, and some rows have none.

TRBV10-3	-	TRBJ1-3	-	CAISESNLRENTIYF	TGTGCCATCAGTGAGTCCAATCTCAGGGAAAACACCATATATTTT
TRBV4-3	-	TRBJ2-7	-	CASSQELVARQQYF	TGCGCCAGCAGCCAAGAACTAGTGGCTCGCCAGCAGTACTTC
TRBV6-5	-	TRBJ1-3	-	CACRRGASGNTIYF	TGTGCCTGCAGGCGGGGCGCCTCTGGAAACACCATATATTTT
TRBV12-5	-	TRBJ1-2	-	CASGLVPNPTLGYTF	TGTGCTAGTGGTTTGGTACCAAACCCAACTCTTGGCTACACCTTC
TRBV10-3	-	TRBJ1-1	-	CAISEGVGAFF	TGTGCCATCAGTGAGGGAGTTGGAGCTTTCTTT
TRBV7-2	TRBD1	TRBJ2-7	-	CASRGDSLYSYEQYF	TGTGCCAGCAGGGGGGACAGCCTTTACTCCTACGAGCAGTACTTC
TRBV7-6	TRBD2	TRBJ2-1	-	CASSKAGGNYNEQFF	TGTGCCAGCAGCAAAGCGGGGGGAAACTACAATGAGCAGTTCTTC
TRBV27	TRBD1	TRBJ2-2	-	CASSFGTGFTGELFF	TGTGCCAGCAGTTTCGGGACAGGGTTCACCGGGGAGCTGTTTTTT
TRBV11-2	-	TRBJ1-2	-	CASSLGTCGYTF	TGTGCCAGCAGCTTAGGAACATGTGGCTACACCTTC
TRBV9	-	TRBJ1-1	-	CASSVSSGVNTEAFF	TGTGCCAGCAGCGTATCGTCGGGGGTGAACACTGAAGCTTTCTTT
TRBV7-6	TRBD2	TRBJ2-5	-	CASSPIARGLEKETQYF	TGTGCCAGCAGCCCAATAGCGCGGGGACTAGAGAAAGAGACCCAGTACTTC
TRBV19	TRBD1	TRBJ1-2	-	CASTVPQGAYGYTF	TGTGCCAGTACCGTACCCCAGGGGGCGTATGGCTACACCTTC
TRBV6-6	TRBD1	TRBJ1-4	-	CASNLEGAATNEKLFF	TGTGCCAGCAACCTAGAGGGGGCTGCAACTAATGAAAAACTGTTTTTT
TRBV20-1	-	TRBJ1-4	-	CSASVSGDNEKLFF	TGCAGTGCTAGTGTCTCAGGGGATAATGAAAAACTGTTTTTT
TRBV3-1/TRBV3-2	-	TRBJ1-4	-	CASSQGIEGKLFF	TGTGCCAGCAGCCAAGGAATAGAGGGAAAACTGTTTTTT
TRBV10-2	-	TRBJ1-1	-	CASRESGQFKTEAFF	TGCGCCAGCAGAGAAAGTGGACAGTTCAAGACTGAAGCTTTCTTT
TRBV9	-	TRBJ1-1	-	CASSAKQGYMNTEAFF	TGTGCCAGCAGCGCGAAACAGGGTTACATGAACACTGAAGCTTTCTTT
TRBV5-1	-	TRBJ1-6	-	CASRIETVENSPLHF	TGCGCCAGCAGGATCGAGACAGTTGAGAATTCACCCCTCCACTTT
TRBV19	-	TRBJ2-3	-	CASSIQGGTDTQYF	TGTGCCAGTAGTATTCAGGGGGGTACAGATACGCAGTATTTT
TRBV6-2/TRBV6-3	TRBD1	TRBJ1-2	-	CASSVNLGQGVNYGYTF	TGTGCCAGCAGTGTGAACCTGGGACAGGGGGTGAACTATGGCTACACCTTC
TRBV6-2/TRBV6-3	-	TRBJ2-7	-	CASSSWPNKKYF	TGTGCCAGCAGCTCCTGGCCGAATAAGAAGTACTTC
TRBV7-2	-	TRBJ1-6	-	CASSLRRGLDNSPLHF	TGTGCCAGCAGCTTACGTAGGGGCTTAGATAATTCACCCCTCCACTTT
TRBV19	-	TRBJ1-5	-	CASSIGGRQPQHF	TGTGCCAGTAGTATTGGAGGCCGGCAGCCCCAGCATTTT
TRBV11-2	TRBD1	TRBJ2-2	-	CASSSGTGNTGELFF	TGTGCCAGCAGTTCCGGGACAGGGAACACCGGGGAGCTGTTTTTT
TRBV9	TRBD1	TRBJ2-1	once	CASSVGGWGQYNEQFF	TGTGCCAGCAGCGTAGGAGGGTGGGGACAGTACAATGAGCAGTTCTTC
TRBV6-1	TRBD1	TRBJ1-2	-	CASSEAYRGDGYTF	TGTGCCAGCAGTGAAGCGTACAGGGGGGATGGCTACACCTTC
TRBV7-3	-	TRBJ2-7	-	CASSITGTYEQYF	TGTGCCAGCAGCATCACAGGGACCTACGAGCAGTACTTC
TRBV13	TRBD1	TRBJ2-7	-	CASSLRLGDSHYEQYF	TGTGCCAGCAGCCTTAGGCTGGGGGACAGTCACTACGAGCAGTACTTC
TRBV18	TRBD1	TRBJ1-2	once	CASSPGTGVPYGYTF	TGTGCCAGCTCACCAGGGACAGGGGTCCCCTATGGCTACACCTTC
TRBV2	TRBD2	TRBJ2-5	-	CASSGTSGGAETQYF	TGTGCCAGCAGTGGGACTAGCGGGGGGGCCGAGACCCAGTACTTC
TRBV4-3	-	TRBJ2-7	-	CASSQDAGQFLNEQYF	TGCGCCAGCAGCCAAGACGCGGGACAGTTTCTGAACGAGCAGTACTTC
TRBV9	-	TRBJ1-1	-	CASSPLSTEAFF	TGTGCCAGCAGCCCTCTTTCCACTGAAGCTTTCTTT
TRBV7-9	-	TRBJ2-7	-	CASSFEGDYEQYF	TGTGCCAGCAGCTTCGAGGGGGATTACGAGCAGTACTTC
TRBV19	-	TRBJ1-5	-	CASWGRGSNQPQHF	TGTGCCAGCTGGGGCAGGGGTAGCAATCAGCCCCAGCATTTT
TRBV7-9	-	TRBJ1-1	-	CASSLGGLGSEAFF	TGTGCCAGCAGCTTAGGGGGGCTTGGTTCTGAAGCTTTCTTT
TRBV19	-	TRBJ1-2	-	CASSDRNYGYTF	TGTGCCAGTAGCGACAGGAACTATGGCTACACCTTC
TRBV7-6	TRBD2	TRBJ2-3	-	CASSHPPGLAGRSTDTQYF	TGTGCCAGCAGCCATCCCCCTGGACTAGCGGGTCGCAGCACAGATACGCAGTATTTT
TRBV5-1	TRBD2	TRBJ2-3	-	CASGLGGVPDTQYF	TGCGCCAGCGGCCTCGGGGGGGTCCCAGATACGCAGTATTTT
TRBV5-1	TRBD2	TRBJ2-3	-	CASSLALAGELSTDTQYF	TGCGCCAGCAGCTTGGCGTTAGCGGGGGAACTTTCCACAGATACGCAGTATTTT